This TCR beta chain was sequenced for a study of TIL therapy for anti-PD-1-resistant metastatic lung cancer. Germline V gene data show CDR1 as MGHDK and CDR2 as SYGVNS. The V end lost 6 bases, the J end lost 2 bases, and 14 bases lay between the germline ends. This CDR3 has 14 residues. This sample's time point: pre-treatment sample, taken before nivolumab and TIL therapy. The immunoSEQ assay was v3. Some clones are missing from TCRdb's copy, which holds only in-frame ones; the method was immunoSEQ multiplex PCR. The repertoire holds under 35,000 clones, with 74% as singletons. The chain links TRBV25-1 to TRBJ2-7; tentatively, D is TRBD1 (8 bases). This sequence originates from a woman aged 30-79 years with non-small cell lung cancer. The material was blood, obtained at baseline. In DNA form, the CDR3 reads TGTGCCAGCAGGGGGGGGACAGGAGCCTACGAGCAGTACTTC. As protein: CASRGGTGAYEQYF.